This entry is about one TCR beta chain. Antigen specificity is unknown. This sample stems from a study of T cell responses to AZD1222 COVID-19 vaccine. Findings of the study overall: Reports say nearly half of spike-specific TCRs go after unmutated variant regions.

TCRdb's table, derived via immunoSEQ multiplex PCR, lists solely in-frame clones and lacks some. The table lists more than 100,000 clones, around 88% of them singletons. This CDR3 is built from 12 residues. Germline CDR1 reads MDHEN; CDR2 reads SYDVKM. The ends were cut back, 2 bases at V and 5 bases at J, with 6 bases in the middle. The chain has TRBV28 and TRBJ1-2; D ambiguous. This clonotype was sampled from an adult in good health. The sample consisted of peripheral blood, taken on day 0 of AZD1222 vaccination. CDR3 protein: CASSLQVYGYTF. The CDR3 bases are TGTGCCAGCAGTTTACAAGTATATGGCTACACCTTC.